This record covers a single T cell receptor (beta chain). Its antigen remains unidentified. This entry belongs to a study of shared clonotypes between healthy human individuals. Study context: In total, the donors were a couple of women and a few men aged 18 to 49.

Findings and limits, study-wide: The sharing of 4.5% to 5% of naive CD4 clonotypes was seen across several donors.

Between the trimmed V and J ends, which lost 3 bases and 1 base, there was a span of 13 bases. From germline, CDR1 is MDHEN and CDR2 SYDVKM. CDR3 length: 16 residues. It was at deep level that the assay was run. Some clones are missing from TCRdb's copy, which holds only in-frame ones; the method was immunoSEQ multiplex PCR. The table has roughly 1.4 million clones, 98% seen once. Specimen: naive CD4+ T cells sorted from blood. The sample's subset: CD45RA+ positively selected. This sequence was found in a man aged 30 to 45 in good health. J is TRBJ1-5 and V is TRBV28; D is unresolved. The CDR3 sequence is CASSFDPRGSNQPQHF. CDR3 nucleotide sequence: TGTGCCAGCAGTTTTGACCCCCGCGGAAGCAATCAGCCCCAGCATTTT.